Listed here are 10 T cell receptor beta chains from one sample, sequenced in a study of T cell repertoires in cytomegalovirus infection. What these receptors recognize is not known. TCRdb reanalysed the reads using MiXCR and keeps one entry per CDR3 protein. The data contain around 900,000 distinct CDR3 sequences, approximately 32% of them singletons. The specimen was cultured CD8+ T cells from PBMCs, collected from culture after CMV antigen stimulation. These receptors originate from a human donor in good health (CMV status not recorded). Some clones in this sample may be carry-over from other donors' samples.

This clonotype was detected a few times. The chain carries TRBV27 and TRBJ1-1; D call uncertain. The CDR3 is made up of 14 amino acids. V shed 0 bases and J shed 4 bases, with 9 bases lying between them. Germline CDR1 reads MNHEY; CDR2 reads SMNVEV (reference sequence). CDR3 bases: TGTGCCAGCAGTTTATCTGGGATCGGCACTGAAGCTTTCTTT. It encodes CASSLSGIGTEAFF.

The chain recombines TRBV2 with TRBJ2-3; 12 nucleotides align to TRBD2. The CDR3 is 16 amino acids. V gave up 3 bases and J gave up 6 bases; unmatched junction bases: 7. CDR1 is SNHLY and CDR2 is FYNNEI in the germline V gene. CDR3 in amino acids: CASSENLAGGLDTQYF. CDR3 nucleotide sequence: TGTGCCAGCAGTGAGAACCTAGCGGGGGGGCTGGATACGCAGTATTTT.

This clonotype has just a few counts. The rearrangement uses TRBV5-4 and TRBJ2-1; no clear D. This CDR3 is 16 amino acids long. Germline-derived CDR1 and CDR2 are SGHNT and YYREEE (reference sequence). V was shortened by 4 bases and J by 10 bases, with 24 bases between the two germline ends. This CDR3 is CASSQNTARSIGEQFF. As DNA, the CDR3 is TGTGCCAGCAGCCAGAACACGGCACGTTCGATAGGGGAGCAGTTCTTC.

The genes are TRBV27 and TRBJ1-2, with 7 bases that match TRBD1. Trimming cost V 3 bases and J 4 bases; bases outside gene matches: 5. The CDR3 has 14 amino acids. CDR1 is MNHEY and CDR2 is SMNVEV in the germline V gene (reference sequence). The CDR3 nucleotides are TGTGCCAGCAGTTTCCAGGGACAGTTCTATGGCTACACCTTC. Protein product: CASSFQGQFYGYTF.

As to this clonotype: Sequence at one end of the junction differs from germline and may be a read error. The chain uses TRBV7-6 and TRBJ1-6; TRBD1 is a possible D gene (5 bases). Germline V gives CDR1 SGHVS, CDR2 FNYEAQ. There are 18 residues in the CDR3. The CDR3 sequence: CANSLYGGDLDYNSPLHF. The CDR3 bases are TGTGCCAACAGCTTATACGGGGGAGATCTAGACTATAATTCACCCCTCCACTTT. The full variable domain, in which reference TRBV7-6 and TRBJ1-6 provide the parts outside the CDR3, is GAGVSQSPRYKVTKRGQDVALRCDPISGHVSLYWYRQALGQGPEFLTYFNYEAQQDKSGLPNDRFSAERPEGSISTLTIQRTEQRDSAMYRCANSLYGGDLDYNSPLHFGNGTRLTVT.

This clonotype was found many times. The rearrangement joins TRBV7-8 to TRBJ2-5; 8 nucleotides match TRBD2. The CDR3 extends over 15 amino acids. V dropped 4 bases and J dropped 6; count of bases not matched to a gene: 10. The germline V gene encodes CDR1 SGHVS and CDR2 FQNEAQ. CDR3 region: CASSSSGGRMKTQYF. CDR3 coding DNA: TGTGCCAGCAGCTCAAGCGGGGGCCGTATGAAGACCCAGTACTTC. The full variable domain, its missing parts supplied by reference TRBV7-8 and TRBJ2-5, is GAGVSQSPRYKVAKRGQDVALRCDPISGHVSLFWYQQALGQGPEFLTYFQNEAQLDKSGLPSDRFFAERPEGSVSTLKIQRTQQEDSAVYLCASSSSGGRMKTQYFGPGTRLLVL.

This rearrangement joins TRBV10-2 to TRBJ2-7; 11 bases match TRBD2. The V gene's germline CDR1 is WSHSY and CDR2 SAAADI. The ends lost 2 bases at V and 4 bases at J; junction bases unmatched: 7. The CDR3 totals 16 residues. As DNA, the CDR3 is TGCGCCAGCAGTGAGCGAAGACTAGCGGGGAGGTACGAGCAGTACTTC. Translating gives CASSERRLAGRYEQYF.

This clonotype was counted between two and nine times. The chain recombines TRBV28 with TRBJ2-7; D may be TRBD2 (6 bases). The CDR3 totals 14 residues. The germline V gene encodes CDR1 MDHEN and CDR2 SYDVKM. The germline V and J ends were trimmed by 3 bases and 2 bases, with 11 bases remaining between them. CDR3 sequence (DNA): TGTGCCAGCAGTTTGGAGGGCAGGACCTACGAGCAGTACGTC. As protein: CASSLEGRTYEQYV.

The chain is built from TRBV5-6 and TRBJ2-5; D is possibly TRBD2 (6 bases). Germline V gene sequence: CDR1 SGHDT, CDR2 YYEEEE. This CDR3 spans 15 amino acids. Trimming pared 2 bases from V and 2 bases from J, leaving 13 bases between. As DNA, the CDR3 is TGTGCCAGCAGCTTTATAGGGACTCCTCAAGAGACCCAGTACTTC. Its protein product is CASSFIGTPQETQYF.

This clonotype was seen many times. This chain connects TRBV12-5 to TRBJ2-3; D not resolved. Germline lookup yields CDR1 LGHNT and CDR2 FRNRAP. This CDR3 is 13 amino acids long. V was clipped by 2 bases and J by 0 bases, with 3 bases between them. CDR3 nucleotides: TGTGCTAGTGGTTTGACAAGCACAGATACGCAGTATTTT. Protein: CASGLTSTDTQYF. The entire variable domain, with the rest obtained from reference TRBV12-5 and TRBJ2-3, is as follows: DARVTQTPRHKVTEMGQEVTMRCQPILGHNTVFWYRQTMMQGLELLAYFRNRAPLDDSGMPKDRFSAEMPDATLATLKIQPSEPRDSAVYFCASGLTSTDTQYFGPGTRLTVL.